This T cell receptor (beta chain) was observed in a study of T cells in Graves' hyperthyroidism and ophthalmopathy. The overall study: Before treatment of any kind, peripheral blood was taken at initial diagnosis.

This CDR3 has 14 amino acids. Germline V gene data show CDR1 as DFQATT and CDR2 as SNEGSKA (reference sequence). With V trimmed by 0 bases and J by 6 bases, 7 bases remained unmatched. The blood was taken when hyperthyroidism was first diagnosed, before any ophthalmopathy symptoms showed up. TCR beta CDR3 regions were amplified from RNA. HTBI primers were used for first-round RT-PCR of the TCR CDR3. MiXCR was run by TCRdb on the multiplex PCR reads, yielding one entry per CDR3 protein. This sample has around 350,000 distinct CDR3 sequences, with roughly 14% found just once. Ten or more counts support this clonotype.

The rearrangement joins TRBV20-1 to TRBJ2-7; 8 bases map to TRBD2. The receptor comes from a woman between 18 and 29 years old with Graves' hyperthyroidism that later progressed to Graves' ophthalmopathy. The sample taken for sequencing was blood. The CDR3 loop reads CSARDRGLVGEQYF. The CDR3 nucleotides are TGCAGTGCTAGAGATCGGGGACTAGTTGGCGAGCAGTACTTC.